The 26 T cell receptor beta chains in this list originate from one sample, sequenced in a study of blood T cell repertoires in COVID-19 (dated by TCRdb to 2019 to 2021). The library relied on the immunoSEQ multiplex PCR assay. TCRdb holds this immuneACCESS table with in-frame rearrangements only. Some clones are missing; in checked studies, unresolved V genes explain under half, and the rest has no known cause. The sample records around 46,000 clones, over 80% of which are singletons. The ten most abundant clones make up roughly 50% of the sample. Specimen: peripheral blood. Source of these receptors: a man between 65 and 85 years old with acute or convalescent COVID-19.

The V call is TRBV7-6, the J call TRBJ2-1; 10 bases are a match to TRBD2. The CDR3 consists of 15 residues. CDR1 is SGHVS, CDR2 FNYEAQ, per germline. V shed 0 bases and J 8 bases; nucleotides not matched to a gene: 4. CDR3 nucleotides: TGTGCCAGCAGCTTAGCTAGCGGGGGGTTAGATGAGCAGTTCTTC. It translates to CASSLASGGLDEQFF.

This clone was observed once. The chain uses TRBV10-2 and TRBJ1-1; the D gene is possibly TRBD1 (6 bases). Germline V gene sequence: CDR1 WSHSY, CDR2 SAAADI. The CDR3 contains 16 residues. Trimming cost V 3 bases and J 1 base, with 15 bases left between them. CDR3 bases: TGCGCCAGCAGTGATGGGGGGGCTAGGGCGAACACTGAAGCTTTCTTT. This sequence encodes CASSDGGARANTEAFF.

The chain joins TRBV12-3 or TRBV12-4 to TRBJ2-1; a possible D gene is TRBD2 (6 bases). V was clipped by 4 bases and J by 10 bases, with 14 bases between them. This CDR3 contains 13 residues. The CDR3 protein is CASSSGVTREQFF. The CDR3, as DNA: TGTGCCAGCAGTTCGGGAGTGACGCGGGAGCAGTTCTTC.

The J gene is TRBJ1-1, the V gene TRBV5-8; the D is unclear. Trimming stripped 0 bases from V and 2 bases from J, with 5 bases between. The CDR3 has 13 amino acids. The V gene's germline CDR1 is SGHTS and CDR2 YDEGEE. The CDR3 bases are TGTGCCAGCAGCTTGGGCAGAAACACTGAAGCTTTCTTT. Residues: CASSLGRNTEAFF. Combining the CDR3 with reference TRBV5-8 and TRBJ1-1 gives the whole variable domain EAGVTQSPTHLIKTRGQQATLRCSPISGHTSVYWYQQALGLGLQFLLWYDEGEERNRGNFPPRFSGRQFPNYSSELNVNALELEDSALYLCASSLGRNTEAFFGQGTRLTVV.

The count of this clone is one. The chain employs TRBV19 and TRBJ1-5; D is possibly TRBD1 (5 bases). Trimming shortened V by 3 bases and J by 0 bases, and 15 bases separated the two germline ends. This CDR3 spans 17 amino acids. Looked up from germline, CDR1 is LNHDA and CDR2 is SQIVND (reference sequence). For the CDR3, the DNA is TGTGCCAGTAGTATGGGGGGTATTATGGATAGCAATCAGCCCCAGCATTTT. Amino acids: CASSMGGIMDSNQPQHF.

On this clone: The junction shows a germline mismatch at one end, possibly a read error. CDR3 DNA sequence: TGTGCCAGCAGCTTAATGGCTAGCGGGAGTACAGTTACGCAGTATTTT. This gives the protein CASSLMASGSTVTQYF. The chain is built from TRBV7-3 and TRBJ2-3; TRBD2 agrees at 10 bases. The V gene's germline CDR1 is SGHTA and CDR2 FQGTGA. This CDR3 has 16 amino acids.

This chain uses TRBV27 with TRBJ2-7; D may be TRBD1 (6 bases). Trimming pared 2 bases from V and 2 bases from J, leaving 19 bases between. The length of the CDR3 is 17 residues. Germline values: CDR1 MNHEY, CDR2 SMNVEV (reference sequence). The CDR3 spells CASSLRIQGVLAYEQYF. The DNA for the CDR3 is TGTGCCAGCAGTTTAAGGATACAGGGTGTTTTAGCCTACGAGCAGTACTTC.

V usage is TRBV19 and J usage is TRBJ1-1; a weak D match, TRBD1 (6 bases). The V gene lost 6 bases and the J gene lost 6 bases, with 14 bases spanning the gap. Germline V lookup: CDR1 LNHDA, CDR2 SQIVND (reference sequence). This CDR3 comprises 13 residues. The DNA of the CDR3 is TGTGCCAGTAGGGCAGGGGCGTTCGCTGAAGCTTTCTTT. It yields the protein CASRAGAFAEAFF.

This rearrangement joins TRBV7-8 to TRBJ1-4; weak D call: TRBD1 (5 bases). Trimming removed 1 base from V and 6 bases from J, with 18 bases in between. Germline lookup yields CDR1 SGHVS and CDR2 FQNEAQ. This CDR3 spans 17 amino acids. The chain's CDR3 is CASSLVPFQGLDEKLFF. The CDR3 DNA is TGTGCCAGCAGCTTAGTTCCCTTTCAGGGTTTGGATGAAAAACTGTTTTTT.

In the case of this clone: The sample has other DNA sequences that encode this CDR3 too. The chain recombines TRBV5-5 with TRBJ1-2; the D is unclear. The CDR3 sequence is 13 residues long. Germline V CDR1 and CDR2: SGHKS, YYEKEE (reference sequence). Trimming removed 2 bases at V and 2 bases at J, with 7 bases between. The CDR3 sequence: CASSLSGNYGYTF. The CDR3 region has the DNA TGTGCCAGCAGCTTAAGCGGAAACTATGGCTACACCTTC.

The chain combines TRBV7-9 with TRBJ2-3, with 8 bases fitting TRBD2. V was pared by 1 base and J by 3 bases, with 6 bases of the junction left unmatched. This CDR3 contains 16 residues. Germline V lookup: CDR1 SEHNR, CDR2 FQNEAQ (reference sequence). This CDR3 is CASSLVVGTRTDTQYF. CDR3 DNA: TGTGCCAGCAGCTTAGTTGTGGGGACTAGGACAGATACGCAGTATTTT. The full variable domain, completed using reference TRBV7-9 and TRBJ2-3, is DTGVSQNPRHKITKRGQNVTFRCDPISEHNRLYWYRQTLGQGPEFLTYFQNEAQLEKSRLLSDRFSAERPKGSFSTLEIQRTEQGDSAMYLCASSLVVGTRTDTQYFGPGTRLTVL.

Notes on this clone: Compared with germline, one end of the junction differs, possibly owing to a read error. The chain links TRBV7-9 to TRBJ1-1; D perhaps matches TRBD1 (5 bases). The germline CDR1 and CDR2 sequences are SEHNR and FQNEAQ (reference sequence). The CDR3 has 16 residues. The CDR3 sequence is CASSLAVTVMNTEAFF. The CDR3 bases are TGTGCCAGCAGCCTAGCTGTGACAGTGATGAACACTGAAGCTTTCTTT. Full variable domain (missing parts from reference TRBV7-9 and TRBJ1-1): DTGVSQNPRHKITKRGQNVTFRCDPISEHNRLYWYRQTLGQGPEFLTYFQNEAQLEKSRLLSDRFSAERPKGSFSTLEIQRTEQGDSAMYLCASSLAVTVMNTEAFFGQGTRLTVV.

The chain has TRBV6-6 and TRBJ1-2; D unresolved. This CDR3 has 12 residues. Per the germline V gene, CDR1 is MNHNY and CDR2 is SVGAGI (reference sequence). The V and J ends lost 2 bases and 8 bases respectively, with 9 bases between them. The CDR3 DNA reads as TGTGCCAGCAGTTACGTCGGGGAAGGCTACACCTTC. Protein: CASSYVGEGYTF.

The V and J genes are TRBV4-1 and TRBJ2-7, with a tentative D call TRBD2 (6 bases). Germline V lookup: CDR1 MGHRA, CDR2 YSYEKL. V lost 0 bases and J 3 bases, leaving 15 bases between the germline ends. CDR3 length: 16 residues. CDR3: CASSQEGGPWGYEQYF. CDR3 DNA sequence: TGCGCCAGCAGCCAAGAGGGGGGTCCTTGGGGCTACGAGCAGTACTTC.

V is TRBV4-3 and J is TRBJ1-5; no reliable D call. The CDR3 contains 14 residues. The ends were cut back, 1 base at V and 7 bases at J, with 11 bases in the middle. Germline assignment: CDR1 LGHNA and CDR2 YSLEER. The CDR3 is CASSQGPGGQPQHF. The DNA of the CDR3 is TGCGCCAGCAGCCAAGGTCCGGGTGGGCAGCCCCAGCATTTT.

J is TRBJ1-2 and V is TRBV5-8; 7 bases are shared with TRBD1. The CDR3 has 14 residues. Germline lookup yields CDR1 SGHTS and CDR2 YDEGEE. V lost 5 bases, J lost 2 bases, and 6 bases stayed unmatched. The CDR3 DNA reads TGTGCCAGCAGGGATGACAGGGCCAACTATGGCTACACCTTC. The encoded protein is CASRDDRANYGYTF.

The chain has TRBV5-1 and TRBJ2-1; no definite D call. Between the trimmed V and J ends, which lost 0 bases and 4 bases, there was a span of 8 bases. This CDR3 contains 14 residues. Germline CDR1 reads SGHRS; CDR2 reads YFSETQ. Here the CDR3 DNA reads TGCGCCAGCAGCTTGGATGGGCTTTACAATGAGCAGTTCTTC. Translated: CASSLDGLYNEQFF.

The rearrangement joins TRBV6-1 to TRBJ2-5; D not resolved. CDR1 MNHNS and CDR2 SASEGT come from the germline V gene. Trimming stripped 3 bases from V and 7 bases from J, with 3 bases between. The CDR3 runs to 10 residues. As DNA, the CDR3 is TGTGCCAGCAGTGACGGGACCCAGTACTTC. Translated, it gives CASSDGTQYF.

This chain joins TRBV9 and TRBJ2-5; D might be TRBD2 (6 bases). The germline gives CDR1 SGDLS, CDR2 YYNGEE. Trimming cost V 2 bases and J 5 bases, with 10 bases left between them. The CDR3 is 13 residues long. The CDR3 DNA sequence: TGTGCCAGCAGCGTCGGGGGTGACGAGACCCAGTACTTC. Translated, it gives CASSVGGDETQYF. Based on the CDR3 plus reference TRBV9 and TRBJ2-5, the full variable domain is DSGVTQTPKHLITATGQRVTLRCSPRSGDLSVYWYQQSLDQGLQFLIQYYNGEERAKGNILERFSAQQFPDLHSELNLSSLELGDSALYFCASSVGGDETQYFGPGTRLLVL.

The chain employs TRBV7-2 and TRBJ2-1; D not resolved. This CDR3 region has 13 residues. Germline lookup yields CDR1 SGHTA and CDR2 FQGNSA. V lost 1 base and J lost 4, with 5 bases in between. The CDR3 DNA sequence: TGTGCCAGCAGCTTAGGACTTTACAATGAGCAGTTCTTC. This sequence encodes CASSLGLYNEQFF.

The chain carries TRBV18 and TRBJ1-2; D perhaps matches TRBD1 (5 bases). The CDR3 sequence is 16 residues long. Trimming stripped 0 bases from V and 3 bases from J, with 14 bases between. CDR1 KGHSH and CDR2 LQKENI come from the germline V gene. Written as DNA, the CDR3 is TGTGCCAGCTCACCACCGTCGCAGGGCGGCGACTATGGCTACACCTTC. This codes for CASSPPSQGGDYGYTF.

In its sample, this clone was seen a few times. This chain joins TRBV4-2 and TRBJ1-5; no clear D. The germline V gene has CDR1 LGHNA and CDR2 YNFKEQ. The CDR3 has 15 amino acids. V was trimmed by 0 bases and J by 3 bases, leaving 9 bases between them. In nucleotides, the CDR3 is TGTGCCAGCAGCCAAGATTCCCGGTCCAATCAGCCCCAGCATTTT. Translated: CASSQDSRSNQPQHF.

J is TRBJ1-1 and V is TRBV20-1; 7 bases are a match to TRBD1. Germline CDR1 DFQATT, CDR2 SNEGSKA (reference sequence). V gave up 3 bases and J gave up 1 base; unmatched junction bases: 8. CDR3 length: 15 amino acids. The CDR3 region is CSASRRDRTNTEAFF. DNA of the CDR3: TGCAGTGCTAGTAGGAGGGACAGAACGAACACTGAAGCTTTCTTT.

The V call is TRBV9, the J call TRBJ2-2; possible D gene TRBD2, 7 bases. The CDR3 sequence is 16 residues long. The V and J ends lost 3 bases and 6 bases respectively, with 18 bases between them. The germline V gene has CDR1 SGDLS and CDR2 YYNGEE. CDR3 protein: CASSGGGTVVAGELFF. CDR3 sequence (DNA): TGTGCCAGCAGCGGGGGGGGCACCGTGGTTGCCGGGGAGCTGTTTTTT.

This chain joins TRBV29-1 and TRBJ2-7, with TRBD2 identical over 12 bases. The CDR3 runs 13 residues. The V gene's germline CDR1 is SQVTM and CDR2 ANQGSEA. The V and J ends lost 7 bases and 4 bases, in that order; junction bases with no gene match: 5. CDR3 DNA sequence: TGCAGCGCCGTACTAGCGGGAGGTTACGAGCAGTACTTC. This sequence encodes CSAVLAGGYEQYF.

This chain connects TRBV6-2 or TRBV6-3 to TRBJ2-5; TRBD2 matches 10 bases. The CDR3 is made up of 16 amino acids. J was trimmed by 3 bases and V by 5 bases; bases with no gene match: 9. The germline CDR1 and CDR2 sequences are MNHEY and SVGEGT. The CDR3, as DNA: TGTGCCAGCAGTAACGGACTAGCGGCGCGAAAAGAGACCCAGTACTTC. It translates to CASSNGLAARKETQYF.